The TCR beta chain under discussion was sequenced for a study of cytomegalovirus exposure and HLA in healthy donors. The CDR3 runs 13 residues. Unmatched junction bases numbered 8, after V lost 5 bases and J lost 7 bases. CDR1 and CDR2 (germline): SGHVS, FQNEAQ. This clone appeared a single time. In the PCR, 60 Vbeta and 13 Jbeta primers were used. Here immunoSEQ multiplex PCR was the method, and the copy in TCRdb shows in-frame clones only, minus some. Of approximately 140,000 clones detected, approximately 85% appear once; the ten largest clones hold under 2%. The chain joins TRBV7-8 to TRBJ2-7; 7 bases map to TRBD1. The sequence derives from a boy aged 5-17 years in good health and CMV-seronegative. The specimen sequenced was PBMCs. CDR3 sequence reads: CASSLDRVEEQYF. The DNA of the CDR3 is TGTGCCAGCAGCCTAGACAGGGTCGAGGAGCAGTACTTC.